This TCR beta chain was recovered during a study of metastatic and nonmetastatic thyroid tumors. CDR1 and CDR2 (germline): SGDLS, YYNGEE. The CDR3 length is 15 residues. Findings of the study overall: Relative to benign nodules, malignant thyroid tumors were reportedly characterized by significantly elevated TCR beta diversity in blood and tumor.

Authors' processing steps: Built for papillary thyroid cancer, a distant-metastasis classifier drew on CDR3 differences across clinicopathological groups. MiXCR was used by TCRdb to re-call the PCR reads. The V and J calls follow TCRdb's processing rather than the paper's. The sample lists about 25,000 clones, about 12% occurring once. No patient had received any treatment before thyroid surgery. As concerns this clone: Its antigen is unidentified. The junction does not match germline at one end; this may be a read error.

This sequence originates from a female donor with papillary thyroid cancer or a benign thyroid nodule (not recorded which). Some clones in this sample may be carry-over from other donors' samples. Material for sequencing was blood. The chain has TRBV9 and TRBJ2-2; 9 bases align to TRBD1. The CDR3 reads CVSSPTQGASGELFF. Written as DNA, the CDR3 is TGTGTCAGCAGCCCTACACAGGGGGCGAGCGGGGAGCTGTTTTTT.